This T cell receptor beta chain was found in a study of blood T cell repertoires in COVID-19. Study overall: Samples representing acute and convalescent COVID-19 were sourced from the United States, Italy and Spain. The cDNA or gDNA used as material had been derived from T cells, B-cell-depleted T cells, or PBMCs.

Sequencing was performed with immunoSEQ multiplex PCR; in TCRdb, only in-frame clones are kept and a portion is missing. This repertoire shows 98,000 or so clones, approximately 88% found once; its top ten account for approximately 26%. Germline V gene sequence: CDR1 KGHSH, CDR2 LQKENI. This CDR3 is built from 15 residues. The J segment lost 0 bases and the V segment lost 6 bases, leaving 5 bases of the junction unmatched. The sample consisted of peripheral blood. The clonotype originates from a man in his 60s with acute or convalescent COVID-19. The chain recombines TRBV18 with TRBJ1-3; 7 positions agree with TRBD1. CDR3 nucleotides: TGTGCCAGCTCCGGGACAGTCCTCTCTGGAAACACCATATATTTT. It specifies CASSGTVLSGNTIYF.